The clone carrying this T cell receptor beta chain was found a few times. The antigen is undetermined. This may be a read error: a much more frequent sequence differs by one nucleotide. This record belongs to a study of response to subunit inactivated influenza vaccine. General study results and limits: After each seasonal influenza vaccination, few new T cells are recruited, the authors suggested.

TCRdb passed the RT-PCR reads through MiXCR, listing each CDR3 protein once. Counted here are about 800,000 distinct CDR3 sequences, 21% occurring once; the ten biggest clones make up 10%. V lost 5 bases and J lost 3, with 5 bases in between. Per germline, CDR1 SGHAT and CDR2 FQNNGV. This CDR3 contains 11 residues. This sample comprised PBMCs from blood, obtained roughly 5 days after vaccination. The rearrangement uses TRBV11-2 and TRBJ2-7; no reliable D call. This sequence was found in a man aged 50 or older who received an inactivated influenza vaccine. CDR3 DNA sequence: TGTGCCAGCAGCCCTTACTACGAGCAGTACTTC. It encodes CASSPYYEQYF.